Listed here are 13 T cell receptor beta chains from one sample, sequenced in a study of blood T cell repertoires in COVID-19. Data came from immunoSEQ multiplex PCR; TCRdb stores just in-frame clones and leaves some out. The table lists some 48,000 clones, 70% to 85% of them singletons. Sequences were obtained from peripheral blood. These receptors were obtained from a human donor in a cohort sampled during active COVID-19.

The chain is built from TRBV5-1 and TRBJ2-1, with 8 bases that match TRBD1. V shed 1 base and J 2 bases; nucleotides not matched to a gene: 2. The CDR3 consists of 15 residues. The germline V gene has CDR1 SGHRS and CDR2 YFSETQ. CDR3 protein: CASSLTGGPYNEQFF. The CDR3 nucleotides are TGCGCCAGCAGCTTGACAGGGGGACCCTACAATGAGCAGTTCTTC.

This clone appeared a single time. The rearrangement links TRBV5-4 to TRBJ1-1; 8 bases line up with TRBD1. CDR1 SGHNT and CDR2 YYREEE come from the germline V gene (reference sequence). V gave up 3 bases and J gave up 7 bases; unmatched junction bases: 11. The CDR3 consists of 15 residues. This CDR3 is CASSSKVQGEGEAFF. CDR3 in DNA: TGTGCCAGCAGCTCAAAAGTACAGGGGGAAGGTGAAGCTTTCTTT.

The rearrangement joins TRBV7-2 to TRBJ1-5; the match to TRBD1 covers 9 bases. CDR3 size: 13 residues. CDR1 SGHTA and CDR2 FQGNSA come from the germline V gene. The trim removed 5 bases at V and 7 bases at J, leaving 3 bases unmatched. The CDR3, as DNA: TGTGCCAGCAGCCGGGACAGGGACCAGCCCCAGCATTTT. It codes for CASSRDRDQPQHF.

V and J are TRBV19 and TRBJ2-7, with 7 bases fitting TRBD1. The V gene end was trimmed by 3 bases and the J gene end by 2 bases; junction bases not matched to a gene: 13. Germline CDR1 LNHDA, CDR2 SQIVND (reference sequence). This CDR3 comprises 17 residues. The CDR3 DNA is TGTGCCAGTAGTATTAGAGCCCCGGGACAGTCAACCTACGAGCAGTACTTC. Encoded protein: CASSIRAPGQSTYEQYF. Full variable domain (outside the CDR3, taken from reference TRBV19 and TRBJ2-7): DGGITQSPKYLFRKEGQNVTLSCEQNLNHDAMYWYRQDPGQGLRLIYYSQIVNDFQKGDIAEGYSVSREKKESFPLTVTSAQKNPTAFYLCASSIRAPGQSTYEQYFGPGTRLTVT.

The V and J genes are TRBV12-5 and TRBJ1-2, with 7 bases that match TRBD1. With V trimmed by 9 bases and J by 2 bases, 6 bases remained unmatched. The CDR3 length is 13 residues. In germline, CDR1 is LGHNT, CDR2 FRNRAP. The CDR3 spells CARATGTNYGYTF. Here the CDR3 DNA reads TGTGCTAGGGCGACAGGGACCAACTATGGCTACACCTTC.

This clone has more than one count but fewer than ten. CDR3 bases: TGTGCCACCAGTGCCGGACTGCTAGCCCGGGACGAGCAGTACTTC. Translation: CATSAGLLARDEQYF. The rearrangement joins TRBV24-1 to TRBJ2-7, with a weak D call TRBD2 (5 bases). Germline V gene lookup returns CDR1 KGHDR and CDR2 SFDVKD. V lost 5 bases to trimming and J lost 5 bases, with 18 bases between them. This CDR3 contains 15 residues.

V usage is TRBV2 and J usage is TRBJ2-2; 7 nucleotides align to TRBD2. Germline assignment: CDR1 SNHLY and CDR2 FYNNEI. Trimming cost V 5 bases and J 5 bases; bases outside gene matches: 8. This CDR3 region has 15 residues. The chain's CDR3 is CASSFGGSGTGELFF. DNA of the CDR3: TGTGCCAGCAGTTTCGGGGGGTCGGGGACCGGGGAGCTGTTTTTT. Together with reference TRBV2 and TRBJ2-2, the CDR3 gives the full variable domain: EPEVTQTPSHQVTQMGQEVILRCVPISNHLYFYWYRQILGQKVEFLVSFYNNEISEKSEIFDDQFSVERPDGSNFTLKIRSTKLEDSAMYFCASSFGGSGTGELFFGEGSRLTVL.

The DNA for the CDR3 is TGTGCCAGCAGCACCTACGGGACTAGCGGGATGCCGATCCGTTTGATGTGTGAGCAGTTCTTC. The encoded protein is CASSTYGTSGMPIRLMCEQFF. The chain uses TRBV21-1 and TRBJ2-1; the table's D call, TRBD2, has no DNA check behind it. TRBV21-1 is classified as a pseudogene. The CDR3 loop spans 21 amino acids.

This clone was seen a single time. The chain is built from TRBV5-1 and TRBJ1-1; 11 nucleotides match TRBD1. CDR1 is SGHRS and CDR2 is YFSETQ in the germline V gene. The CDR3 spans 17 residues. J lost 0 bases, V lost 3 bases, and 7 bases had no gene match. CDR3 region: CASSSGQGEWVNTEAFF. The CDR3 nucleotides are TGCGCCAGCAGCTCGGGACAGGGGGAATGGGTGAACACTGAAGCTTTCTTT. The variable domain in full, completed from reference TRBV5-1 and TRBJ1-1, reads KAGVTQTPRYLIKTRGQQVTLSCSPISGHRSVSWYQQTPGQGLQFLFEYFSETQRNKGNFPGRFSGRQFSNSRSEMNVSTLELGDSALYLCASSSGQGEWVNTEAFFGQGTRLTVV.

The V and J genes are TRBV4-3 and TRBJ2-3; the D gene is possibly TRBD2 (6 bases). Trimming removed 1 base from V and 0 bases from J, with 23 bases in between. Germline-derived CDR1 and CDR2 are LGHNA and YSLEER. The CDR3 has 20 residues. The CDR3 DNA reads as TGCGCCAGCAGCCAAGCTCTCGCCGGCGGGACGACACTTAGCACAGATACGCAGTATTTT. It encodes CASSQALAGGTTLSTDTQYF.

The rearrangement uses TRBV6-5 and TRBJ1-3; D is undetermined. Germline CDR1 reads MNHEY; CDR2 reads SVGAGI. V lost 2 bases and J 8 bases, leaving 16 bases between the germline ends. This CDR3 spans 15 amino acids. The CDR3 sequence is CASSYGRQSGYTIYF. The CDR3 DNA is TGTGCCAGCAGTTACGGTCGACAAAGCGGTTACACCATATATTTT.

This chain uses TRBV29-1 with TRBJ2-3; tentatively, D is TRBD2 (5 bases). The germline gives CDR1 SQVTM, CDR2 ANQGSEA. There are 14 residues in the CDR3. For the CDR3, the DNA is TGCAGTGTTACTAGAAATGACGGCACAGATACGCAGTATTTT. Amino acid sequence: CSVTRNDGTDTQYF.

The rearrangement joins TRBV7-9 to TRBJ1-5; D is unresolved. This CDR3 has 14 amino acids. Germline V gene sequence: CDR1 SEHNR, CDR2 FQNEAQ (reference sequence). V was pared by 0 bases and J by 1 base, with 4 bases between. The CDR3 region has the DNA TGTGCCAGCAGCTTAGCAGAGAGCAATCAGCCCCAGCATTTT. It codes for CASSLAESNQPQHF.